The rows below give T cell receptor beta chains drawn from one sample of a study of control samples from healthy donors and cancer patients. TCRdb keeps only in-frame clones here, not all; method: immunoSEQ multiplex PCR. The data contain approximately 150,000 clones, roughly 94% of them singletons. The sequenced material came from PBMCs. Receptor source: a man in his sixties with colorectal cancer. Both conserved end residues are part of each CDR3. A D gene is named only where the DNA matches it firmly. Rows give clone size only sometimes, using once, few, many, or a class for an expanded clone.

j_gene: TRBJ1-1; abundance: NA; v_gene: TRBV6-5; d_gene: TRBD1; CDR3aa: CASIDRGLGNTEAFF; CDR3nt: TGTGCCAGCATCGACAGGGGGCTAGGGAACACTGAAGCTTTCTTT
j_gene: TRBJ2-3; abundance: NA; v_gene: TRBV6-5; d_gene: TRBD2; CDR3aa: CASSPSRLATDTQYF; CDR3nt: TGTGCCAGCAGTCCCTCGAGACTAGCGACGGATACGCAGTATTTT
j_gene: TRBJ2-3; abundance: NA; v_gene: TRBV9; d_gene: NA; CDR3aa: CASSQGLGTDTQYF; CDR3nt: TGTGCCAGCAGTCAGGGGTTGGGCACAGATACGCAGTATTTT
j_gene: TRBJ1-4; abundance: NA; v_gene: TRBV2; d_gene: NA; CDR3aa: CASSHEEKLFF; CDR3nt: TGTGCCAGCAGTCATGAGGAAAAACTGTTTTTT
j_gene: TRBJ1-1; abundance: NA; v_gene: TRBV5-1; d_gene: NA; CDR3aa: CASSLVDTEAFF; CDR3nt: TGCGCCAGCAGCTTGGTGGACACTGAAGCTTTCTTT
j_gene: TRBJ1-2; abundance: NA; v_gene: TRBV19; d_gene: NA; CDR3aa: CASSASTGSGYGYTF; CDR3nt: TGTGCCAGTAGTGCATCAACAGGGTCCGGCTATGGCTACACCTTC
j_gene: TRBJ2-5; abundance: NA; v_gene: TRBV6-5; d_gene: NA; CDR3aa: CASTPDGVLETQYF; CDR3nt: TGTGCCAGCACCCCGGATGGGGTACTGGAGACCCAGTACTTC
j_gene: TRBJ1-1; abundance: NA; v_gene: TRBV19; d_gene: TRBD1; CDR3aa: CASRGDRGEAFF; CDR3nt: TGTGCCAGTAGGGGAGACAGGGGGGAAGCTTTCTTT
j_gene: TRBJ1-2; abundance: once; v_gene: TRBV4-3; d_gene: NA; CDR3aa: CASSQGGAGTSRYYGYTF; CDR3nt: TGCGCCAGCAGCCAAGGGGGGGCAGGGACGTCTCGGTACTATGGCTACACCTTC
j_gene: TRBJ1-3; abundance: NA; v_gene: TRBV9; d_gene: TRBD1; CDR3aa: CASSEKTGVAGNTIYF; CDR3nt: TGTGCCAGCAGCGAGAAAACAGGGGTGGCTGGAAACACCATATATTTT
j_gene: TRBJ1-2; abundance: once; v_gene: TRBV4-2; d_gene: TRBD1; CDR3aa: CASSQVLGGTGETQTNYGYTF; CDR3nt: TGTGCCAGCAGCCAAGTTCTTGGTGGGACAGGGGAAACCCAAACTAACTATGGCTACACCTTC
j_gene: TRBJ1-5; abundance: NA; v_gene: TRBV10-3; d_gene: TRBD1; CDR3aa: CAISDPDRGLDGQPQHF; CDR3nt: TGTGCCATCAGTGATCCGGACAGGGGGCTGGACGGTCAGCCCCAGCATTTT
j_gene: TRBJ2-3; abundance: NA; v_gene: TRBV6-5; d_gene: NA; CDR3aa: CASSSMDTQYF; CDR3nt: TGTGCCAGCAGTTCAATGGATACGCAGTATTTT
j_gene: TRBJ1-1; abundance: NA; v_gene: TRBV19; d_gene: TRBD1; CDR3aa: CASSIAGQVNTEAFF; CDR3nt: TGTGCCAGTAGTATAGCCGGACAGGTGAACACTGAAGCTTTCTTT
j_gene: TRBJ1-5; abundance: NA; v_gene: TRBV6-5; d_gene: NA; CDR3aa: CASTGDGNQPQHF; CDR3nt: TGTGCCAGCACTGGGGATGGCAATCAGCCCCAGCATTTT
j_gene: TRBJ1-3; abundance: NA; v_gene: TRBV5-4; d_gene: NA; CDR3aa: CASSLDGGGGNTIYF; CDR3nt: TGTGCCAGCAGCTTGGATGGGGGGGGCGGAAACACCATATATTTT
j_gene: TRBJ2-2; abundance: NA; v_gene: TRBV3-1/TRBV3-2; d_gene: TRBD1; CDR3aa: CASSPQGWSGELFF; CDR3nt: TGTGCCAGCAGCCCACAGGGGTGGTCCGGGGAGCTGTTTTTT
j_gene: TRBJ1-5; abundance: NA; v_gene: TRBV19; d_gene: TRBD1; CDR3aa: CASRDRGNQPQHF; CDR3nt: TGTGCCAGTAGGGACAGGGGGAATCAGCCCCAGCATTTT
j_gene: TRBJ2-3; abundance: NA; v_gene: TRBV5-1; d_gene: TRBD1; CDR3aa: CASSSDRALWYF; CDR3nt: TGCGCCAGCAGCTCGGACAGGGCATTATGGTATTTT
j_gene: TRBJ1-1; abundance: NA; v_gene: TRBV27; d_gene: NA; CDR3aa: CASKPSMAVGTEAFF; CDR3nt: TGTGCCAGCAAACCTTCCATGGCGGTGGGCACTGAAGCTTTCTTT
j_gene: TRBJ1-6; abundance: NA; v_gene: TRBV5-6; d_gene: NA; CDR3aa: CASSGLSSPLHF; CDR3nt: TGTGCCAGCAGCGGCCTCTCTTCACCCCTCCACTTT
j_gene: TRBJ1-3; abundance: NA; v_gene: TRBV5-1; d_gene: TRBD1; CDR3aa: CASSPGTGGSGNTIYF; CDR3nt: TGCGCCAGCAGCCCCGGGACAGGGGGCTCTGGAAACACCATATATTTT
j_gene: TRBJ1-4; abundance: NA; v_gene: TRBV4-1; d_gene: NA; CDR3aa: CASSHPRGRLATNEKLFF; CDR3nt: TGCGCCAGCAGCCACCCAAGGGGACGGCTTGCAACTAATGAAAAACTGTTTTTT
j_gene: TRBJ2-7; abundance: NA; v_gene: TRBV18; d_gene: TRBD2; CDR3aa: CASSPMRGDSYEQYF; CDR3nt: TGTGCCAGCTCGCCTATGCGGGGGGACTCCTACGAGCAGTACTTC
j_gene: TRBJ2-3; abundance: NA; v_gene: TRBV18; d_gene: NA; CDR3aa: CASSPTADTQYF; CDR3nt: TGTGCCAGCTCACCAACGGCAGATACGCAGTATTTT
j_gene: TRBJ1-6; abundance: NA; v_gene: TRBV6-2/TRBV6-3; d_gene: TRBD1; CDR3aa: CASSYGQGGNNSPLHF; CDR3nt: TGTGCCAGCAGTTACGGACAGGGAGGGAATAATTCACCCCTCCACTTT
j_gene: TRBJ1-6; abundance: NA; v_gene: TRBV5-1; d_gene: NA; CDR3aa: CASSLDVAPLHF; CDR3nt: TGCGCCAGCAGCCTCGATGTCGCTCCCCTCCACTTT
j_gene: TRBJ1-5; abundance: NA; v_gene: TRBV7-9; d_gene: NA; CDR3aa: CASSLGGLVQPQHF; CDR3nt: TGTGCCAGCAGCTTAGGGGGGCTGGTTCAGCCCCAGCATTTT
j_gene: TRBJ1-1; abundance: NA; v_gene: TRBV27; d_gene: NA; CDR3aa: CASSLNQGAWTEAFF; CDR3nt: TGTGCCAGCAGTTTAAATCAGGGAGCTTGGACTGAAGCTTTCTTT
j_gene: TRBJ1-3; abundance: NA; v_gene: TRBV10-3; d_gene: TRBD1; CDR3aa: CAISDDRGQGSGNTIYF; CDR3nt: TGTGCCATCAGTGACGATCGGGGACAGGGTTCTGGAAACACCATATATTTT
j_gene: TRBJ1-1; abundance: NA; v_gene: TRBV12-3/TRBV12-4; d_gene: NA; CDR3aa: CASSLAPGSVAFF; CDR3nt: TGTGCCAGCAGTTTAGCGCCGGGGTCCGTGGCTTTCTTT
j_gene: TRBJ1-1; abundance: NA; v_gene: TRBV7-8; d_gene: NA; CDR3aa: CASSLRESEAFF; CDR3nt: TGTGCCAGCAGCCTCCGAGAGTCTGAAGCTTTCTTT
j_gene: TRBJ1-4; abundance: NA; v_gene: TRBV5-1; d_gene: TRBD1; CDR3aa: CASSTGTGHNEKLFF; CDR3nt: TGCGCCAGCAGCACTGGGACAGGGCATAATGAAAAACTGTTTTTT
j_gene: TRBJ2-2; abundance: NA; v_gene: TRBV7-2; d_gene: TRBD2; CDR3aa: CASSLSLRGGTGELFF; CDR3nt: TGTGCCAGCAGCTTAAGTCTGCGGGGGGGCACCGGGGAGCTGTTTTTT
j_gene: TRBJ1-2; abundance: NA; v_gene: TRBV7-2; d_gene: NA; CDR3aa: CASSLATAYGYTF; CDR3nt: TGTGCCAGCAGCTTAGCGACAGCTTATGGCTACACCTTC
j_gene: TRBJ2-1; abundance: NA; v_gene: TRBV5-6; d_gene: NA; CDR3aa: CASSLGPSNEQFF; CDR3nt: TGTGCCAGCAGCTTAGGCCCCAGCAATGAGCAGTTCTTC
j_gene: TRBJ1-2; abundance: NA; v_gene: TRBV5-6; d_gene: NA; CDR3aa: CASSLGPGTYGYTF; CDR3nt: TGTGCCAGCAGCTTGGGTCCGGGAACCTATGGCTACACCTTC
j_gene: TRBJ2-7; abundance: NA; v_gene: TRBV30; d_gene: NA; CDR3aa: CAWSATGYEQYF; CDR3nt: TGTGCCTGGAGTGCCACGGGTTACGAGCAGTACTTC
j_gene: TRBJ1-2; abundance: NA; v_gene: TRBV5-1; d_gene: TRBD1; CDR3aa: CASSSVDRVGGYTF; CDR3nt: TGCGCCAGCAGCTCCGTCGACAGGGTAGGAGGCTACACCTTC
j_gene: TRBJ2-7; abundance: NA; v_gene: TRBV3-1/TRBV3-2; d_gene: NA; CDR3aa: CASSSRGSGYEQYF; CDR3nt: TGTGCCAGCAGCTCCCGGGGGTCGGGATACGAGCAGTACTTC
j_gene: TRBJ1-6; abundance: NA; v_gene: TRBV2; d_gene: NA; CDR3aa: CASSAGGRSPLHF; CDR3nt: TGTGCCAGCAGTGCCGGGGGTAGATCACCCCTCCACTTT
j_gene: TRBJ1-2; abundance: once; v_gene: TRBV7-2; d_gene: NA; CDR3aa: CASSLPSNYGYTF; CDR3nt: TGTGCCAGCAGCTTACCCAGCAACTATGGCTACACCTTC
j_gene: TRBJ1-1; abundance: NA; v_gene: TRBV18; d_gene: NA; CDR3aa: CASSPEVWNTEAFF; CDR3nt: TGTGCCAGCTCACCAGAGGTTTGGAACACTGAAGCTTTCTTT
j_gene: TRBJ2-7; abundance: NA; v_gene: TRBV6-1; d_gene: TRBD1; CDR3aa: CASSESTGGLYEQYF; CDR3nt: TGTGCCAGCAGTGAAAGTACAGGGGGCCTTTACGAGCAGTACTTC
j_gene: TRBJ2-5; abundance: NA; v_gene: TRBV5-8; d_gene: NA; CDR3aa: CASSLVQGGTETQYF; CDR3nt: TGTGCCAGCAGCTTGGTGCAGGGAGGTACGGAGACCCAGTACTTC
j_gene: TRBJ2-5; abundance: NA; v_gene: TRBV7-9; d_gene: NA; CDR3aa: CASSPGTVRETQYF; CDR3nt: TGTGCCAGCAGCCCCGGAACCGTAAGGGAGACCCAGTACTTC
j_gene: TRBJ2-6; abundance: few; v_gene: TRBV4-1; d_gene: NA; CDR3aa: CASSRIARTTGANVLTF; CDR3nt: TGCGCCAGCAGCCGAATAGCGCGAACGACTGGGGCCAACGTCCTGACTTTC
j_gene: TRBJ1-2; abundance: NA; v_gene: TRBV24-1; d_gene: TRBD1; CDR3aa: CATSAAGRDRAYGYTF; CDR3nt: TGTGCCACCAGTGCCGCTGGCCGGGACAGGGCATATGGCTACACCTTC
j_gene: TRBJ2-3; abundance: NA; v_gene: TRBV2; d_gene: TRBD2; CDR3aa: CASGQTSGRQYF; CDR3nt: TGTGCCAGCGGCCAGACTAGCGGAAGACAGTATTTT
j_gene: TRBJ2-7; abundance: NA; v_gene: TRBV3-1/TRBV3-2; d_gene: TRBD1; CDR3aa: CASSSDRGPDEQYF; CDR3nt: TGTGCCAGCAGCTCGGACAGGGGACCGGACGAGCAGTACTTC
j_gene: TRBJ1-1; abundance: NA; v_gene: TRBV23-1; d_gene: NA; CDR3aa: CASSQRGDTEAFF; CDR3nt: TGCGCCAGCAGTCAGAGGGGGGACACTGAAGCTTTCTTT
j_gene: TRBJ2-7; abundance: NA; v_gene: TRBV5-1; d_gene: TRBD2; CDR3aa: CASSLYSGGSYEQYF; CDR3nt: TGCGCCAGCAGCTTGTATAGCGGGGGATCCTACGAGCAGTACTTC
j_gene: TRBJ2-2; abundance: NA; v_gene: TRBV30; d_gene: NA; CDR3aa: CAWSTDLNTGELFF; CDR3nt: TGTGCCTGGAGTACGGACCTCAACACCGGGGAGCTGTTTTTT
j_gene: TRBJ1-1; abundance: NA; v_gene: TRBV23-1; d_gene: NA; CDR3aa: CASSRDGTLNTEAFF; CDR3nt: TGCGCCAGCAGTAGGGACGGGACTTTGAACACTGAAGCTTTCTTT
j_gene: TRBJ1-3; abundance: NA; v_gene: TRBV5-1; d_gene: TRBD1; CDR3aa: CASSLSYRGSGNTIYF; CDR3nt: TGCGCCAGCAGCTTAAGCTACAGGGGCTCTGGAAACACCATATATTTT